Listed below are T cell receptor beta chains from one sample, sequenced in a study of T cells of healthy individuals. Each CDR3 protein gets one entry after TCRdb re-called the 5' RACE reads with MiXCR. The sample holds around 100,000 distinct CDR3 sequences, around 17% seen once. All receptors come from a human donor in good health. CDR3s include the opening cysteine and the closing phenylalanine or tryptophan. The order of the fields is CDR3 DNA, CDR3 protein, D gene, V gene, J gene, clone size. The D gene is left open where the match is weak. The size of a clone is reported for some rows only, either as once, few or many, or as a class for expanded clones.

cdr3_nt: TGTGCCATCCGTCAGGGGTATAATTCACCCCTCCACTTT; cdr3_aa: CAIRQGYNSPLHF; d_call: NA; v_call: TRBV10-3; j_call: TRBJ1-6; clone_size: many
cdr3_nt: TGTGCCATCAGTGAGAGTAATTCACCCCTCCACTTT; cdr3_aa: CAISESNSPLHF; d_call: NA; v_call: TRBV10-3; j_call: TRBJ1-6; clone_size: few
cdr3_nt: TGTGCCAGCACCCCTAGAAGCAATCAGCCCCAGCATTTT; cdr3_aa: CASTPRSNQPQHF; d_call: NA; v_call: TRBV6-2/TRBV6-3; j_call: TRBJ1-5; clone_size: NA
cdr3_nt: TGCAGTGCTCGACAGGGAGGAAACACCATATATTTT; cdr3_aa: CSARQGGNTIYF; d_call: TRBD1; v_call: TRBV20-1; j_call: TRBJ1-3; clone_size: NA
cdr3_nt: TGTGCCAGCAGCCACAACAGGGGACACAGTGAAAAACTGTTTTTT; cdr3_aa: CASSHNRGHSEKLFF; d_call: TRBD1; v_call: TRBV4-2; j_call: TRBJ1-4; clone_size: NA
cdr3_nt: TGTGCCAGCAGTGAATCGACTAGCGGGAAGGTCGGGGAGCTGTTTTTT; cdr3_aa: CASSESTSGKVGELFF; d_call: TRBD2; v_call: TRBV25-1; j_call: TRBJ2-2; clone_size: NA
cdr3_nt: TGTGCCACCTACAGGGTAGGGACTGAAGCTTTCTTT; cdr3_aa: CATYRVGTEAFF; d_call: NA; v_call: TRBV6-6; j_call: TRBJ1-1; clone_size: few
cdr3_nt: TGTGCCAGCAGCTTAGCGAAACGACTGGTAAATGAGCAGTTCTTC; cdr3_aa: CASSLAKRLVNEQFF; d_call: NA; v_call: TRBV7-8; j_call: TRBJ2-1; clone_size: many
cdr3_nt: TGTGCCAGCAGCGTCGATCGACTAGCGGAGAACACCGGGGAGCTGTTTTTT; cdr3_aa: CASSVDRLAENTGELFF; d_call: TRBD2; v_call: TRBV9; j_call: TRBJ2-2; clone_size: few
cdr3_nt: TGTGCCAGCAGTTCTATAACTGGGGCCAACGTCCTGACTTTC; cdr3_aa: CASSSITGANVLTF; d_call: NA; v_call: TRBV6-2/TRBV6-3; j_call: TRBJ2-6; clone_size: NA
cdr3_nt: TGTGCCAGCTCACCGGGCAGAGGACCCCAAGAGACCCAGTACTTC; cdr3_aa: CASSPGRGPQETQYF; d_call: NA; v_call: TRBV18; j_call: TRBJ2-5; clone_size: few
cdr3_nt: TGCGCCAGCAGCCGGCGACAGGGACACTACAATGAGCAGTTCTTC; cdr3_aa: CASSRRQGHYNEQFF; d_call: TRBD1; v_call: TRBV4-3; j_call: TRBJ2-1; clone_size: few
cdr3_nt: TGTGCCAGCAGCTTAACCGGGGCCAACGTCCTGACTTTC; cdr3_aa: CASSLTGANVLTF; d_call: NA; v_call: TRBV5-4; j_call: TRBJ2-6; clone_size: few
cdr3_nt: TGCAGTGCTAGAGCAGTATGGATGAACGTAAGAGAGCAGTTCTTC; cdr3_aa: CSARAVWMNVREQFF; d_call: NA; v_call: TRBV20-1; j_call: TRBJ2-1; clone_size: NA
cdr3_nt: TGTGCCAGCAGCCTATTTGGGTTCTCAGATACGCAGTATTTT; cdr3_aa: CASSLFGFSDTQYF; d_call: NA; v_call: TRBV5-4; j_call: TRBJ2-3; clone_size: NA
cdr3_nt: TGTGCCAGCAGCCAACACGGGAATGACGATGAGCAGTTCTTC; cdr3_aa: CASSQHGNDDEQFF; d_call: NA; v_call: TRBV14; j_call: TRBJ2-1; clone_size: NA
cdr3_nt: TGTGCCAGCAGTGCCGGGACAGGTCTTGAGACCCAGTACTTC; cdr3_aa: CASSAGTGLETQYF; d_call: TRBD1; v_call: TRBV28; j_call: TRBJ2-5; clone_size: many
cdr3_nt: TGTGCCAGCAGTTTACCGGAGGGGAGAAACATTCAGTACTTC; cdr3_aa: CASSLPEGRNIQYF; d_call: NA; v_call: TRBV28; j_call: TRBJ2-4; clone_size: few
cdr3_nt: TGTGCCAGCAGCCGACAGAGGAGCTCCTACAATGAGCAGTTCTTC; cdr3_aa: CASSRQRSSYNEQFF; d_call: NA; v_call: TRBV6-6; j_call: TRBJ2-1; clone_size: few
cdr3_nt: TGTGCCAGCAGGACAGGGGGCGACGGCTACACCTTC; cdr3_aa: CASRTGGDGYTF; d_call: TRBD1; v_call: TRBV25-1; j_call: TRBJ1-2; clone_size: many
cdr3_nt: TGTGCCAGCAGCTTGAGTTCGGGGGCCCGGTCGGGTCAGAAAAAACTGTTTTTT; cdr3_aa: CASSLSSGARSGQKKLFF; d_call: NA; v_call: TRBV7-8; j_call: TRBJ1-4; clone_size: few
cdr3_nt: TGCGCCAGCAGCCCTCACCGGACAGGGTACGAGCAGTACTTC; cdr3_aa: CASSPHRTGYEQYF; d_call: TRBD1; v_call: TRBV5-1; j_call: TRBJ2-7; clone_size: few
cdr3_nt: TGTGCCAGCAGCCCGGACAGGAGAGCCGGGGAGCTGTTTTTT; cdr3_aa: CASSPDRRAGELFF; d_call: TRBD1; v_call: TRBV7-9; j_call: TRBJ2-2; clone_size: few
cdr3_nt: TGTGCCAGCAGTTTTGGACAGGGGGCGGAACAGCCCCAGCATTTT; cdr3_aa: CASSFGQGAEQPQHF; d_call: TRBD1; v_call: TRBV6-6; j_call: TRBJ1-5; clone_size: few
cdr3_nt: TGCGCCAGCAGCTTGAGGGATGGTAGGGAGCTGTTTTTT; cdr3_aa: CASSLRDGRELFF; d_call: NA; v_call: TRBV5-1; j_call: TRBJ2-2; clone_size: NA
cdr3_nt: TGTGCCAGCAGCTTTTCTAGCGGGGGGAGCACAGATACGCAGTATTTT; cdr3_aa: CASSFSSGGSTDTQYF; d_call: TRBD2; v_call: TRBV7-3; j_call: TRBJ2-3; clone_size: NA
cdr3_nt: TGTGCCAGCAGTGAAGCTCCAATTGGAGAGCAGTACTTC; cdr3_aa: CASSEAPIGEQYF; d_call: NA; v_call: TRBV2; j_call: TRBJ2-7; clone_size: NA
cdr3_nt: TGTGCCAGCAGGATAACAGGGAACACTGAAGCTTTCTTT; cdr3_aa: CASRITGNTEAFF; d_call: NA; v_call: TRBV12-3/TRBV12-4; j_call: TRBJ1-1; clone_size: many
cdr3_nt: TGTGCCATCAGTGAGCCGATCGGGGCGGGGAACACTGAAGCTTTCTTT; cdr3_aa: CAISEPIGAGNTEAFF; d_call: NA; v_call: TRBV10-3; j_call: TRBJ1-1; clone_size: few
cdr3_nt: TGCAGCGGCCGGACACGGAGCTCCTACAATGAGCAGTTCTTC; cdr3_aa: CSGRTRSSYNEQFF; d_call: NA; v_call: TRBV29-1; j_call: TRBJ2-1; clone_size: many
cdr3_nt: TGTGCCAGCAGCTTAACCGGCCCTGGGACCTCTGGAAACACCATATATTTT; cdr3_aa: CASSLTGPGTSGNTIYF; d_call: NA; v_call: TRBV7-9; j_call: TRBJ1-3; clone_size: many
cdr3_nt: TGTGCCATTCTAGCGGACAAACCCGCGGGAGCCGGGGAGCTGTTTTTT; cdr3_aa: CAILADKPAGAGELFF; d_call: TRBD2; v_call: TRBV10-3; j_call: TRBJ2-2; clone_size: few
cdr3_nt: TGTGCCAGCAGCGTAGGGGTCCTGAACACTGAAGCTTTCTTT; cdr3_aa: CASSVGVLNTEAFF; d_call: NA; v_call: TRBV9; j_call: TRBJ1-1; clone_size: NA
cdr3_nt: TGCAGCGGAAGCTCCTATAATTCACCCCTCCACTTT; cdr3_aa: CSGSSYNSPLHF; d_call: NA; v_call: TRBV29-1; j_call: TRBJ1-6; clone_size: many
cdr3_nt: TGTGCCAGCAGGACCTACAGGGAAGAAGAGACACCCCAGCATTTT; cdr3_aa: CASRTYREEETPQHF; d_call: NA; v_call: TRBV6-6; j_call: TRBJ1-5; clone_size: NA
cdr3_nt: TGTGCCAGCTCACCACCGTCCAAGGGCTCTGGAAACACCATATATTTT; cdr3_aa: CASSPPSKGSGNTIYF; d_call: NA; v_call: TRBV18; j_call: TRBJ1-3; clone_size: few
cdr3_nt: TGTGCCAGCAGCGTAGGGGCGGGAGGGACCTTCGAGCAGTACTTC; cdr3_aa: CASSVGAGGTFEQYF; d_call: TRBD2; v_call: TRBV9; j_call: TRBJ2-7; clone_size: NA